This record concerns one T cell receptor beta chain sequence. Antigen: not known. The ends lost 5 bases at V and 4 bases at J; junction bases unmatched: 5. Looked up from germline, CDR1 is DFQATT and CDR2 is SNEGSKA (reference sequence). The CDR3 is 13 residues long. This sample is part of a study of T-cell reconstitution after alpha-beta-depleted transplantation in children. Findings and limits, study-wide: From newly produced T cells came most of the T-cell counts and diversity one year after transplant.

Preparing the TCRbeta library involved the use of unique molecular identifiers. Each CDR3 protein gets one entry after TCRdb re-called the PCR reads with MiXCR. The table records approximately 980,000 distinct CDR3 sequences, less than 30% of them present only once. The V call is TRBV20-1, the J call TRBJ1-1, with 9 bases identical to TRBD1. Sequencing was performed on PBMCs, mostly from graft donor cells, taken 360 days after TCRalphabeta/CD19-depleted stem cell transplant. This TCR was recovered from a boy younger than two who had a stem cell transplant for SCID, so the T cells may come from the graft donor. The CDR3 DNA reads TGCAGTGCTCCCCGACAGGGGGGCACTGAAGCTTTCTTT. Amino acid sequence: CSAPRQGGTEAFF.